These 29 T cell receptor beta chains share one sample of origin, sequenced in a study of control samples from healthy donors and cancer patients. Sequencing was performed with immunoSEQ multiplex PCR; in TCRdb, only in-frame clones are kept and a portion is missing. The sample yields over 150,000 clones, 90% to 95% seen once. Sequencing used PBMCs. The receptors originated from a man aged 55-75 years with colorectal cancer.

The chain couples TRBV6-2 or TRBV6-3 to TRBJ2-3, with D unresolved. V lost 4 bases and J lost 2, with 16 bases in between. The germline CDR1 and CDR2 sequences are MNHEY and SVGEGT. CDR3 length: 16 residues. The CDR3 here is CASSSTLAGDTDTQYF. The CDR3 nucleotides are TGTGCCAGCAGTTCCACCTTAGCTGGGGACACAGATACGCAGTATTTT.

The CDR3 here is CASSNGQGNYGYTF. The CDR3 DNA reads as TGTGCCAGCAGTAACGGACAGGGTAACTATGGCTACACCTTC. This sequence joins TRBV6-5 and TRBJ1-2, with 8 bases aligning to TRBD1. CDR1 is MNHEY and CDR2 is SVGAGI in the germline V gene. Trimming at V came to 5 bases and at J to 1 base, leaving 3 bases not matched to a gene. The CDR3 has 14 residues.

The rearrangement uses TRBV30 and TRBJ2-1; tentative D call: TRBD1 (6 bases). Germline V gene lookup returns CDR1 GTSNPN and CDR2 SVGIG (reference sequence). The CDR3 contains 14 residues. V was pared by 1 base and J by 1 base, with 8 bases between. The CDR3 loop reads CAWSGRGSYNEQFF. The DNA of the CDR3 is TGTGCCTGGAGTGGAAGGGGGTCCTACAATGAGCAGTTCTTC.

This clone has just one count. The DNA of the CDR3 is TGCGCCAGCAGCCAAGGCGGGGGCGATGGCTACACCTTC. This encodes CASSQGGGDGYTF. The chain recombines TRBV4-1 with TRBJ1-2, with D maybe TRBD1 (6 bases). The V gene lost 1 base and the J gene lost 6 bases, with 9 bases spanning the gap. Germline assignment: CDR1 MGHRA and CDR2 YSYEKL. This CDR3 contains 13 residues.

A word on this clone: The junction does not match germline at one end; this may be a read error. The V gene is TRBV27, the J gene TRBJ2-7; 7 bases are a match to TRBD1. Germline CDR1 MNHEY, CDR2 SMNVEV (reference sequence). The CDR3 covers 12 residues. CDR3 coding DNA: TGTGCCAGCAGCTCTCCCCAGAGGACAGGTACATTT. It translates to CASSSPQRTGTF.

The V gene is TRBV3-1 (or the pseudogene TRBV3-2), the J gene TRBJ1-2, with 11 bases identical to TRBD1. The J segment lost 7 bases and the V segment lost 4 bases, leaving 5 bases of the junction unmatched. Looked up from germline, CDR1 is LGHDT and CDR2 is YNNKEL (reference sequence). This CDR3 region has 14 residues. The CDR3 DNA is TGTGCCAGCAGCCCTCAAGGACAGGGGGCTGGCTACACCTTC. Translated: CASSPQGQGAGYTF.

The V gene is TRBV11-3, the J gene TRBJ2-3, with 7 bases aligning to TRBD1. Trimming took 5 bases from V and 4 from J; bases not matched to a gene: 6. This CDR3 region has 14 residues. Germline V gives CDR1 SGHNT, CDR2 YENEEA. This chain's CDR3 is CASSPTGWADTQYF. As DNA, the CDR3 is TGTGCCAGCAGCCCGACAGGGTGGGCAGATACGCAGTATTTT.

V gene TRBV7-2 combines with J gene TRBJ2-7, with 10 bases that match TRBD2. The V gene end was trimmed by 5 bases and the J gene end by 2 bases; junction bases not matched to a gene: 3. This CDR3 region has 14 residues. Germline V gene sequence: CDR1 SGHTA, CDR2 FQGNSA. The CDR3 spells CASSPSGGPYEQYF. The CDR3, as DNA: TGTGCCAGCAGCCCTAGCGGGGGACCCTACGAGCAGTACTTC.

This clone was counted once. This chain links TRBV19 with TRBJ1-5; a possible D gene is TRBD1 (5 bases). Germline V gene data show CDR1 as LNHDA and CDR2 as SQIVND (reference sequence). The CDR3 runs 18 residues. Trimming left V 0 bases short and J 2 bases short, with 17 bases between. CDR3 sequence reads: CASSIETQRGYGNQPQHF. DNA of the CDR3: TGTGCCAGTAGTATAGAAACTCAAAGGGGTTATGGCAATCAGCCCCAGCATTTT.

V usage is TRBV5-4 and J usage is TRBJ2-3; no definite D call. Trimming left V 5 bases short and J 4 bases short, with 17 bases between. CDR3 length equals 15 residues. Germline V CDR1 and CDR2: SGHNT, YYREEE (reference sequence). CDR3 protein: CASRVRRDPPDTQYF. The CDR3 bases are TGTGCCAGCAGGGTGAGACGTGACCCACCAGATACGCAGTATTTT.

The chain recombines TRBV5-8 with TRBJ1-4; D perhaps matches TRBD1 (5 bases). V was pared by 3 bases and J by 5 bases, with 14 bases between. The CDR3 totals 15 residues. The germline V gene encodes CDR1 SGHTS and CDR2 YDEGEE. CDR3 sequence reads: CASSWGPTGNEKLFF. CDR3 DNA sequence: TGTGCCAGCAGCTGGGGCCCCACCGGGAATGAAAAACTGTTTTTT.

This clone was seen just once. The chain links TRBV5-4 to TRBJ2-3; D unclear. V was clipped by 5 bases and J by 6 bases, with 7 bases between them. The CDR3 is made up of 11 amino acids. In germline, CDR1 is SGHNT, CDR2 YYREEE (reference sequence). The CDR3 coding sequence is TGTGCCAGCAGAGGGCAGGATACGCAGTATTTT. Its protein is CASRGQDTQYF.

The genes are TRBV9 and TRBJ2-1; 11 bases map to TRBD1. Germline CDR1 SGDLS, CDR2 YYNGEE. Unmatched junction bases numbered 13, after V lost 3 bases and J lost 8 bases. This CDR3 has 17 amino acids. The CDR3 spells CASSDGRGGQGGDEQFF. CDR3 nucleotide sequence: TGTGCCAGCAGCGACGGGAGAGGGGGACAGGGGGGCGATGAGCAGTTCTTC. Supplemented by reference TRBV9 and TRBJ2-1, the full variable domain reads DSGVTQTPKHLITATGQRVTLRCSPRSGDLSVYWYQQSLDQGLQFLIQYYNGEERAKGNILERFSAQQFPDLHSELNLSSLELGDSALYFCASSDGRGGQGGDEQFFGPGTRLTVL.

The CDR3 here is CASSLDGQTNTEAFF. The DNA of the CDR3 is TGTGCCAGCAGCTTAGATGGACAGACGAACACTGAAGCTTTCTTT. The chain is built from TRBV7-2 and TRBJ1-1; D might be TRBD1 (6 bases). V was shortened by 1 base and J by 1 base, with 10 bases between the two germline ends. In germline, CDR1 is SGHTA, CDR2 FQGNSA. This CDR3 has 15 amino acids.

The rearrangement uses TRBV10-3 and TRBJ1-4; no definite D call. The CDR3 runs 15 residues. The V end lost 3 bases, the J end lost 0 bases, and 8 bases lay between the germline ends. Per germline, CDR1 ENHRY and CDR2 SYGVKD. In DNA, the CDR3 is TGTGCCATCAGTGACTCGGAAACAACTAATGAAAAACTGTTTTTT. This gives the protein CAISDSETTNEKLFF.

As DNA, the CDR3 is TGTGCCAGCTCACCACAGGTGGGGAATAATGAAAAACTGTTTTTT. Residues: CASSPQVGNNEKLFF. The chain employs TRBV18 and TRBJ1-4, with D hard to call. V was shortened by 1 base and J by 4 bases, with 10 bases between the two germline ends. The germline V gene has CDR1 KGHSH and CDR2 LQKENI. The CDR3 is 15 residues long. Full variable domain (rest looked up from reference TRBV18 and TRBJ1-4): NAGVMQNPRHLVRRRGQEARLRCSPMKGHSHVYWYRQLPEEGLKFMVYLQKENIIDESGMPKERFSAEFPKEGPSILRIQQVVRGDSAAYFCASSPQVGNNEKLFFGSGTQLSVL.

This rearrangement joins TRBV6-5 to TRBJ2-7; D call uncertain. The CDR3 has 14 amino acids. Trimming shortened V by 6 bases and J by 6 bases, and 18 bases separated the two germline ends. Germline V CDR1 and CDR2: MNHEY, SVGAGI. The CDR3 DNA is TGTGCCAGCAGCCCCCGAGTTCGTTTGGGCGAGCAGTACTTC. Its protein product is CASSPRVRLGEQYF.

The chain is built from TRBV19 and TRBJ2-2; TRBD1 matches at 10 bases. The germline V gene has CDR1 LNHDA and CDR2 SQIVND (reference sequence). The CDR3 extends over 15 amino acids. J lost 4 bases, V lost 10 bases, and 9 bases had no gene match. CDR3 sequence reads: CATTIGTGVTGELFF. In nucleotides, the CDR3 is TGTGCCACCACGATAGGGACAGGGGTCACCGGGGAGCTGTTTTTT.

V and J are TRBV7-2 and TRBJ1-4; possibly TRBD1 for D (6 bases). Germline loops: CDR1 SGHTA, CDR2 FQGNSA. The V and J ends lost 6 bases and 2 bases respectively, with 13 bases between them. The CDR3 extends over 15 amino acids. CDR3 residues: CASSIQGLTNEKLFF. CDR3 in DNA: TGTGCCAGCAGTATTCAGGGGCTTACTAATGAAAAACTGTTTTTT.

J is TRBJ1-1 and V is TRBV2, with D possibly being TRBD1 (6 bases). Trimming pared 7 bases from V and 0 bases from J, leaving 15 bases between. This CDR3 is 15 amino acids long. CDR1 and CDR2 from the germline V gene are SNHLY and FYNNEI. CDR3 nucleotide sequence: TGTGCCAGCATTAAAAGGGGGGTCATGAACACTGAAGCTTTCTTT. The encoded protein is CASIKRGVMNTEAFF.

This rearrangement joins TRBV30 to TRBJ2-7; D unclear. The V end was cut by 2 bases, the J end by 1 base, with 6 bases between. The CDR3 length is 12 residues. Germline V gene lookup returns CDR1 GTSNPN and CDR2 SVGIG (reference sequence). The CDR3 bases are TGTGCCTGGAGTCGGGTGTCCTACGAGCAGTACTTC. The encoded protein is CAWSRVSYEQYF.

The V call is TRBV2, the J call TRBJ2-7; TRBD2 agrees at 8 bases. Germline V gene data show CDR1 as SNHLY and CDR2 as FYNNEI. Unmatched junction bases numbered 8, after V lost 6 bases and J lost 4 bases. This CDR3 spans 14 amino acids. The CDR3 nucleotides are TGTGCCAGCAGCGCCGGACTAGCAGATTACGAGCAGTACTTC. This sequence encodes CASSAGLADYEQYF.

J is TRBJ2-4 and V is TRBV6-5; possible D gene TRBD1, 6 bases. Germline V gives CDR1 MNHEY, CDR2 SVGAGI. The CDR3 runs to 14 residues. Trimming took off 6 bases at V and 8 bases at J, with 17 bases between the two ends. DNA of the CDR3: TGTGCCAGCAGCCAACAGGGCGTCGAGCACATTCAGTACTTC. This encodes CASSQQGVEHIQYF.

This rearrangement joins TRBV4-1 to TRBJ2-7; TRBD1 matches 9 bases. J lost 3 bases, V lost 4 bases, and 10 bases had no gene match. The germline CDR1 and CDR2 sequences are MGHRA and YSYEKL. The CDR3 contains 16 residues. The CDR3 spells CASSPRLTGGIYEQYF. CDR3 nucleotide sequence: TGCGCCAGCAGCCCCAGATTGACAGGGGGGATCTACGAGCAGTACTTC.

The chain recombines TRBV6-1 with TRBJ2-7, with TRBD1 identical over 8 bases. The J segment lost 2 bases and the V segment lost 2 bases, leaving 5 bases of the junction unmatched. The CDR3 extends over 15 amino acids. The V gene's germline CDR1 is MNHNS and CDR2 SASEGT. The CDR3: CASSEYWTGTYEQYF. CDR3 bases: TGTGCCAGCAGTGAATATTGGACAGGGACCTACGAGCAGTACTTC.

The chain combines TRBV30 with TRBJ1-1; D is ambiguous. Trimming removed 4 bases from V and 1 base from J, with 10 bases in between. The germline V gene has CDR1 GTSNPN and CDR2 SVGIG (reference sequence). This CDR3 is 13 amino acids long. This CDR3 reads CAWINRGNTEAFF. CDR3 DNA: TGTGCCTGGATTAACAGAGGGAACACTGAAGCTTTCTTT. The whole variable domain, remainder taken from reference TRBV30 and TRBJ1-1, is SQTIHQWPATLVQPVGSPLSLECTVEGTSNPNLYWYRQAAGRGLQLLFYSVGIGQISSEVPQNLSASRPQDRQFILSSKKLLLSDSGFYLCAWINRGNTEAFFGQGTRLTVV.

V is TRBV9 and J is TRBJ2-7; D might be TRBD2 (6 bases). Germline loops: CDR1 SGDLS, CDR2 YYNGEE. Trimming left V 3 bases short and J 0 bases short, with 13 bases between. The CDR3 is 15 residues long. This CDR3 is CASSAGDRNSYEQYF. As DNA, the CDR3 is TGTGCCAGCAGCGCGGGGGACCGTAACTCCTACGAGCAGTACTTC.

A word on this clone: In the same sample, other DNA sequences code for this CDR3. V gene TRBV24-1 combines with J gene TRBJ2-3; 9 bases match TRBD1. CDR3 length equals 15 residues. Germline V gives CDR1 KGHDR, CDR2 SFDVKD. Trimming removed 4 bases from V and 6 bases from J; junction bases left unmatched: 7. CDR3 sequence reads: CATSDSGTGSDTQYF. The DNA for the CDR3 is TGTGCCACCAGTGACTCCGGGACAGGGAGCGATACGCAGTATTTT.

The rearrangement uses TRBV19 and TRBJ1-4; D not resolved. CDR1 LNHDA and CDR2 SQIVND come from the germline V gene (reference sequence). Trimming pared 5 bases from V and 10 bases from J, leaving 17 bases between. The CDR3 runs 14 residues. The CDR3 here is CASSVTRTEIKLFF. CDR3 coding DNA: TGTGCCAGTAGTGTGACACGGACTGAAATAAAACTGTTTTTT.